A single sample gave rise to the 9 T cell receptor beta chains below, sequenced in a study of control samples from healthy donors and cancer patients. The table came from immunoSEQ multiplex PCR; TCRdb's copy has only in-frame clones and leaves some out. The data contain approximately 90,000 clones, approximately 86% of them seen just once; the ten biggest clones take up approximately 19%. The sequenced material came from blood. These receptors were obtained from a man aged 30-40 years in good health.

The V and J genes are TRBV7-9 and TRBJ1-2; TRBD1 matches 9 bases. After removal of 5 bases from V and 5 bases from J, the junction contained 9 bases not matched to a gene. Germline-derived CDR1 and CDR2 are SEHNR and FQNEAQ (reference sequence). CDR3 size: 15 residues. This CDR3 reads CASSQVGGQGYGYTF. CDR3 coding DNA: TGTGCCAGCAGCCAAGTGGGAGGACAGGGGTATGGCTACACCTTC.

The chain carries TRBV4-2 and TRBJ1-2, with D perhaps TRBD1 (5 bases). This CDR3 spans 14 amino acids. Germline V gene lookup returns CDR1 LGHNA and CDR2 YNFKEQ. V lost 11 bases and J lost 3, with 19 bases in between. The CDR3 reads CASSQVRGDYGYTF. In DNA form, the CDR3 reads TGTGCCTCCAGCCAAGTGCGGGGGGACTATGGCTACACCTTC.

The chain links TRBV7-3 to TRBJ2-2, with TRBD1 identical over 7 bases. From germline, CDR1 is SGHTA and CDR2 FQGTGA. The CDR3 has 15 amino acids. The J segment lost 0 bases and the V segment lost 4 bases, leaving 2 bases of the junction unmatched. The CDR3 loop is CASSSGTANTGELFF. The CDR3 DNA reads TGTGCCAGCAGCTCCGGGACAGCGAACACCGGGGAGCTGTTTTTT. The variable domain in full, with the rest retrieved from reference TRBV7-3 and TRBJ2-2, is GAGVSQTPSNKVTEKGKYVELRCDPISGHTALYWYRQSLGQGPEFLIYFQGTGAADDSGLPNDRFFAVRPEGSVSTLKIQRTERGDSAVYLCASSSGTANTGELFFGEGSRLTVL.

The chain joins TRBV10-2 to TRBJ1-2; a weak D match, TRBD1 (5 bases). Per germline, CDR1 WSHSY and CDR2 SAAADI. This CDR3 region has 14 residues. V lost 0 bases and J lost 8, with 13 bases in between. DNA of the CDR3: TGCGCCAGCAGTGAGTCGGGGGGAGGTTGGGGCTACACCTTC. Translating it yields CASSESGGGWGYTF.

This sequence joins TRBV25-1 and TRBJ2-7; 8 bases fit TRBD2. This CDR3 is built from 14 residues. The V segment lost 4 bases and the J segment 2 bases; nucleotides outside the gene matches: 4. Germline loops: CDR1 MGHDK, CDR2 SYGVNS. CDR3 nucleotides: TGTGCCAGCAGTGTGAGCGGGGGTACCTACGAGCAGTACTTC. Translation gives CASSVSGGTYEQYF.

This clone has only a few counts. The V call is TRBV19, the J call TRBJ1-1; D gene uncertain. This CDR3 spans 13 amino acids. Germline lookup yields CDR1 LNHDA and CDR2 SQIVND (reference sequence). The V end lost 2 bases, the J end lost 3 bases, and 7 bases lay between the germline ends. CDR3 nucleotide sequence: TGTGCCAGTAGTATAACGGTTGACACTGAAGCTTTCTTT. As protein: CASSITVDTEAFF.

The chain links TRBV7-3 to TRBJ2-1; 8 positions agree with TRBD2. The CDR3 contains 13 residues. Looked up from germline, CDR1 is SGHTA and CDR2 is FQGTGA. V trimming: 5 bases; J trimming: 9 bases; junction bases outside the gene matches: 6. CDR3 DNA: TGTGCCAGCAGCCAGGGACTAGTTGGTGAGCAGTTCTTC. Its protein product is CASSQGLVGEQFF.

The chain is built from TRBV7-9 and TRBJ2-2; D is unclear. The ends were cut back, 5 bases at V and 0 bases at J, with 7 bases in the middle. The CDR3 extends over 14 amino acids. Germline CDR1 and CDR2: SEHNR and FQNEAQ (reference sequence). The CDR3 DNA sequence: TGTGCCAGCAGCACTACACCGAACACCGGGGAGCTGTTTTTT. Protein: CASSTTPNTGELFF.

The chain combines TRBV5-4 with TRBJ2-6, with a weak D call TRBD2 (6 bases). Trimming shortened V by 1 base and J by 8 bases, and 13 bases separated the two germline ends. CDR3 length equals 15 residues. Germline assignment: CDR1 SGHNT and CDR2 YYREEE (reference sequence). The DNA of the CDR3 is TGTGCCAGCAGCTTGCGTGATGGGGGGACCAACGTCCTGACTTTC. This codes for CASSLRDGGTNVLTF.